This T cell receptor beta chain came from a study of T cell changes during pregnancy in multiple sclerosis. TCRdb's table, derived via immunoSEQ multiplex PCR, lists solely in-frame clones and lacks some. The sample consists of under 10,000 clones, over 70% of them appearing once. As to this clone: Compared with germline, one end of the junction differs, possibly owing to a read error. This sample also contains other DNA sequences that code for the same CDR3.

The CDR3 totals 18 residues. The germline V gene has CDR1 WNHNN and CDR2 SYGVQD (reference sequence). This clonotype was obtained from a female donor in good health, enrolled as a control in a pregnancy study. The chain joins TRBV10-1 to TRBJ1-5; weak D call: TRBD1 (5 bases). The sample in question was CD8+ T cells from peripheral blood mononuclear cells, obtained in the first trimester of pregnancy. CDR3 sequence (DNA): TGTGCCAGCAGTTGGTGCGCCCCCGCCAGGGTTGGTCGTCAGCCCCAGCATTTT. This translates into CASSWCAPARVGRQPQHF.